Listed here is a single T cell receptor (beta chain). Its antigen remains unidentified. Primed by a sample-barcoded 5' primer and a J-beta primer mix, a second PCR proceeded for about 7 to 11 cycles. Every sample gave at least 2.5 million paired-end reads containing CDR3. From the 5' RACE reads, TCRdb called clonotypes with MiXCR, one entry per CDR3 protein. The sample shows roughly 900,000 distinct CDR3 sequences, about 28% of them seen only once. The CDR3 has 18 amino acids. Trimming removed 2 bases at V and 0 bases at J, with 17 bases between. CDR1 is SGHTA, CDR2 FQGNSA, per germline. These data come from a study of blood T cells in healthy people across ages. On the study more broadly: Template-switching capture recovered about one barcoded beta molecule per two T cells. Whole-study findings and limits: Getting older went along with TCR beta diversity per million T cells dropping roughly linearly. TCR beta diversity tracked closely with naive T cell percentage.

The sample comprised blood. The chain links TRBV7-2 to TRBJ1-5; the D gene is possibly TRBD1 (6 bases). This sequence originates from a woman older than 75 in good health. The CDR3 is CASSLHLTGTPSNQPQHF. The CDR3 nucleotides read TGTGCCAGCAGCTTACATCTCACCGGGACACCTAGCAATCAGCCCCAGCATTTT. Supplemented by reference TRBV7-2 and TRBJ1-5, the full variable domain reads GAGVSQSPSNKVTEKGKDVELRCDPISGHTALYWYRQSLGQGLEFLIYFQGNSAPDKSGLPSDRFSAERTGGSVSTLTIQRTQQEDSAVYLCASSLHLTGTPSNQPQHFGDGTRLSIL.